The rows below give T cell receptor beta chains drawn from one sample of a study of control samples from healthy donors and cancer patients. Using immunoSEQ multiplex PCR, the repertoire was profiled, and TCRdb retains in-frame clones only, with some absent. The table shows 350,000 to 450,000 clones, with roughly 90% occurring only once. Sequencing used PBMCs. The receptors derive from a man in his forties with head and neck cancer. Both conserved end residues are part of each CDR3. A D gene is named only where the DNA matches it firmly. Part of the rows lack a size; the others show once, few, many or a class for expanded clones.

v_gene: TRBV18; len: 15; abundance: .; d_gene: .; j_gene: TRBJ1-4; CDR3aa: CASSPDRIPNEKLFF; CDR3nt: TGTGCCAGCTCACCCGACCGGATCCCTAATGAAAAACTGTTTTTT
v_gene: TRBV5-1; len: 16; abundance: .; d_gene: .; j_gene: TRBJ1-2; CDR3aa: CASSFDGLNANYGYTF; CDR3nt: TGCGCCAGCAGCTTCGATGGCTTGAATGCTAACTATGGCTACACCTTC
v_gene: TRBV6-6; len: 14; abundance: .; d_gene: .; j_gene: TRBJ2-5; CDR3aa: CVSSYSRQQETQYF; CDR3nt: TGTGTCAGCAGTTACTCGAGACAGCAAGAGACCCAGTACTTC
v_gene: TRBV5-1; len: 15; abundance: .; d_gene: .; j_gene: TRBJ1-4; CDR3aa: CASSLLGATNEKLFF; CDR3nt: TGCGCCAGCAGCTTGTTAGGTGCAACTAATGAAAAACTGTTTTTT
v_gene: TRBV3-1/TRBV3-2; len: 18; abundance: .; d_gene: .; j_gene: TRBJ1-3; CDR3aa: CASSQDQAGPRSGNTIYF; CDR3nt: TGTGCCAGCAGCCAAGATCAGGCAGGGCCTCGCTCTGGAAACACCATATATTTT
v_gene: TRBV9; len: 14; abundance: .; d_gene: .; j_gene: TRBJ2-5; CDR3aa: CASSGGAGGETQYF; CDR3nt: TGTGCCAGCAGCGGGGGGGCCGGAGGAGAGACCCAGTACTTC
v_gene: TRBV10-3; len: 15; abundance: .; d_gene: .; j_gene: TRBJ2-2; CDR3aa: CAILAGSGDTGELFF; CDR3nt: TGTGCCATCCTTGCGGGGAGCGGCGACACCGGGGAGCTGTTTTTT
v_gene: TRBV6-4; len: 14; abundance: .; d_gene: TRBD2; j_gene: TRBJ2-7; CDR3aa: CASSGLAGDYEQYF; CDR3nt: TGTGCCAGCAGTGGACTAGCGGGGGACTACGAGCAGTACTTC
v_gene: TRBV15; len: 12; abundance: .; d_gene: .; j_gene: TRBJ2-7; CDR3aa: CATSRVGYEQYF; CDR3nt: TGTGCCACCAGCAGAGTGGGCTACGAGCAGTACTTC
v_gene: TRBV9; len: 15; abundance: .; d_gene: TRBD1; j_gene: TRBJ1-6; CDR3aa: CASSARDRDGSPLHF; CDR3nt: TGTGCCAGCAGCGCAAGGGACAGGGACGGCTCACCCCTCCACTTT
v_gene: TRBV27; len: 16; abundance: .; d_gene: TRBD2; j_gene: TRBJ2-2; CDR3aa: CASRASGSFNTGELFF; CDR3nt: TGTGCCAGCAGAGCTAGCGGGAGTTTTAACACCGGGGAGCTGTTTTTT
v_gene: TRBV19; len: 11; abundance: once; d_gene: .; j_gene: TRBJ1-1; CDR3aa: CASSIGSGAFF; CDR3nt: TGTGCCAGTAGTATAGGGTCCGGGGCTTTCTTT
v_gene: TRBV9; len: 14; abundance: .; d_gene: TRBD1; j_gene: TRBJ2-1; CDR3aa: CASSSRTGGDEQFF; CDR3nt: TGTGCCAGCAGCTCGAGGACAGGGGGCGATGAGCAGTTCTTC